This T cell receptor (beta chain) is from a study of blood T cell repertoires in COVID-19. The germline V gene has CDR1 MNHEY and CDR2 SMNVEV (reference sequence). J was trimmed by 14 bases and V by 6 bases; bases with no gene match: 13. This CDR3 contains 13 residues. Here immunoSEQ multiplex PCR was the method, and the copy in TCRdb shows in-frame clones only, minus some. The data hold 180,000 or so clones, with roughly nine tenths observed a single time. The specimen was peripheral blood. The sequence was collected from a woman under 40 with active or convalescent COVID-19. The chain carries TRBV27 and TRBJ2-3; 8 bases line up with TRBD1. CDR3 DNA: TGTGCCAGCAGCCGAACCCAGGGGGCCCCAGCGTATTTT. This gives the protein CASSRTQGAPAYF.